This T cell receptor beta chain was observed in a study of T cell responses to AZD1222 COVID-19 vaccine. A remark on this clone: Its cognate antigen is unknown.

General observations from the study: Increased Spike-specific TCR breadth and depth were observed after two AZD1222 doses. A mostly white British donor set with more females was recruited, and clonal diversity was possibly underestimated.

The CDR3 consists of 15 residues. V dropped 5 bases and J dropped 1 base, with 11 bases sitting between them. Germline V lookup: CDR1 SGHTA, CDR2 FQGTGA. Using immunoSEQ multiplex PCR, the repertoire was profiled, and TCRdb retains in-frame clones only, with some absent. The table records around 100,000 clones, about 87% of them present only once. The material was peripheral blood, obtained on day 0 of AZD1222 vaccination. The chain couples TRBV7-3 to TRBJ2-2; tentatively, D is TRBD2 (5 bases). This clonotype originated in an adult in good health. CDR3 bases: TGTGCCAGCAGCCCAAAAAGCGGGAACACCGGGGAGCTGTTTTTT. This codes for CASSPKSGNTGELFF.